This T cell receptor beta chain was profiled in a study of response to subunit inactivated influenza vaccine. General study results and limits: There was a suggestion from the authors that each seasonal influenza vaccination recruits few new T cells.

Points on this clonotype: The antigen remains unidentified.

Each CDR3 protein gets one entry after TCRdb re-called the RT-PCR reads with MiXCR. The sample lists roughly 670,000 distinct CDR3 sequences, roughly 15% occurring once. This sequence was found in a man aged 50 to 59 who received an inactivated influenza vaccine. Sequences were derived from PBMCs from blood, sampled around 14 days before vaccination.

The CDR3 loop is CASSRDFATDTQYF. In nucleotides, the CDR3 is TGTGCCAGCAGTCGGGACTTCGCAACAGATACGCAGTATTTT. The chain is built from TRBV12-3 or TRBV12-4 and TRBJ2-3; TRBD2 might be the D (6 bases). This CDR3 has 14 amino acids. Deletions cut 5 bases from V and 3 bases from J, with 12 bases between.